This is a list of T cell receptor beta chains from one sample in a study of shared T cell receptors in the human thymus. TCRdb keeps only in-frame clones here, not all; method: immunoSEQ multiplex PCR. Here the sample spans hundreds of thousands of clones, approximately 87% being singletons. Separately, the same data were catalogued under a study of human thymus T cells.

The source material was thymocytes. The origin of the receptors is a boy under two years old with a congenital heart defect. Each CDR3 is given with its conserved first and last residue. D genes are given only for firm matches. Expanded clones get a size class; other rows say once, few or many, or leave the size out.

TRBJ1-1 | . | . | TRBV6-5 | CASSLHRHTEAFF | TGTGCCAGCAGCCTACACAGACATACTGAAGCTTTCTTT
TRBJ2-3 | . | . | TRBV4-3 | CASSQDPGLGTDTQYF | TGCGCCAGCAGCCAAGATCCAGGGTTGGGGACAGATACGCAGTATTTT
TRBJ1-2 | . | TRBD1 | TRBV6-1 | CASSEGQGFGYTF | TGTGCCAGCAGTGAAGGACAGGGATTCGGCTACACCTTC
TRBJ2-1 | few | TRBD2 | TRBV7-6 | CASSLKSSGGSHEQFF | TGTGCCAGCAGCTTAAAATCTAGCGGGGGTAGTCATGAGCAGTTCTTC
TRBJ2-1 | . | . | TRBV27 | CASSFAGGPSYNEQFF | TGTGCCAGCAGTTTTGCCGGAGGACCCTCCTACAATGAGCAGTTCTTC
TRBJ1-2 | . | . | TRBV27 | CASSLSVQPGFGYTF | TGTGCCAGCAGTTTATCGGTACAGCCCGGTTTTGGCTACACCTTC
TRBJ2-2 | once | TRBD2 | TRBV5-1 | CASSYRVGTSGSWWPADTGELFF | TGCGCCAGCAGCTACAGGGTTGGGACTAGCGGGAGTTGGTGGCCCGCAGACACCGGGGAGCTGTTTTTT
TRBJ2-7 | . | TRBD2 | TRBV27 | CASICSGTHEQYF | TGTGCCAGCATTTGTAGCGGGACCCACGAGCAGTACTTC
TRBJ1-5 | . | . | TRBV6-1 | CASRGQSSNQPQHF | TGTGCCAGCAGAGGACAGTCTAGCAATCAGCCCCAGCATTTT
TRBJ2-3 | . | TRBD2 | TRBV7-2 | CASSLRLLRGSTDTQYF | TGTGCCAGCAGCTTAAGGCTCCTGCGGGGGAGCACAGATACGCAGTATTTT
TRBJ2-5 | . | . | TRBV7-2 | CASSLVPGWTQYF | TGTGCCAGCAGCTTAGTACCCGGGTGGACCCAGTACTTC
TRBJ1-2 | few | . | TRBV5-6 | CASSLVQNYGYTF | TGTGCCAGCAGCTTGGTGCAGAACTATGGCTACACCTTC
TRBJ2-7 | . | TRBD1 | TRBV4-1 | CASSQHGQGYSYEQYF | TGCGCCAGCAGCCAGCATGGACAGGGATACTCCTACGAGCAGTACTTC